This TCR beta chain was obtained from a study of neurological immune-mediated disorders. Across the study: The disease course was relapsing-remitting in around 30 and secondary progressive in about 8.5% of the 34 multiple sclerosis patients.

This clonotype has ten or more counts. Its antigen is as yet unknown. Study-level results: Grouping of repertoires by phylogeny put those of 18 of 34 multiple sclerosis patients into a single related-CDR3 cluster, a possible signature.

The cDNA was generated through 5'RACE incorporating 10-nucleotide random UMIs. TCRdb itself ran the 5' RACE reads through MiXCR, one entry per CDR3 protein. There are approximately 100,000 distinct CDR3 sequences in the sample; around 3.4% occur only once, and roughly 6% lies in the top ten. Per germline, CDR1 MNHEY and CDR2 SVGAGI. V trimming: 6 bases; J trimming: 6 bases; junction bases outside the gene matches: 12. This CDR3 has 15 amino acids. The sample comprised PBMCs. J is TRBJ2-3 and V is TRBV6-5; 7 bases are shared with TRBD2. The source is a woman aged 18-29 years with multiple sclerosis. CDR3 residues: CASRTGDYSSDTQYF. CDR3 coding DNA: TGTGCCAGCAGAACGGGGGACTACTCATCTGATACGCAGTATTTT.